The 20 T cell receptor beta chains listed next were all sequenced from one sample in a study of T cells after yellow fever vaccination. TCRdb reprocessed the 5' RACE reads with MiXCR, giving one entry per CDR3 protein. This sample carries 300,000 or so distinct CDR3 sequences, about an eighth of them seen once, and the ten largest clones take roughly 0.5%. This specimen was CD4+ T cells sorted from PBMCs, taken 45 days after the yellow fever booster vaccination. Receptors originate from a man aged 25-45 years who received the YFV17D yellow fever vaccine.

In regard to this clonotype: At one boundary the junction diverges from the germline segment, which might be a read error. This chain uses TRBV14 with TRBJ2-3, with 7 bases lining up with TRBD2. The germline gives CDR1 SGHDN, CDR2 FVKESK. CDR3 length: 23 residues. CDR3: CASSKDPLGRSGNSYFPTDTQYF. In DNA form, the CDR3 reads TGTGCCAGCAGCAAAGATCCCCTCGGGAGGAGCGGGAACAGTTACTTCCCCACAGATACGCAGTATTTT.

This chain links TRBV5-1 with TRBJ2-1; TRBD2 might be the D (5 bases). The CDR3 has 12 residues. Germline V gene sequence: CDR1 SGHRS, CDR2 YFSETQ. Trimming removed 0 bases from V and 9 bases from J, with 7 bases in between. The CDR3 region has the DNA TGCGCCAGCAGCTTGGCGGCGGGTGAGCAGTTCTTC. This gives the protein CASSLAAGEQFF.

This chain uses TRBV7-2 with TRBJ2-3, with D unresolved. Trimming shortened V by 2 bases and J by 4 bases, and 10 bases separated the two germline ends. The germline gives CDR1 SGHTA, CDR2 FQGNSA. The CDR3 has 14 amino acids. The CDR3 here is CASSLLRAPDTQYF. The DNA for the CDR3 is TGTGCCAGCAGCTTATTAAGGGCCCCAGATACGCAGTATTTT.

This sequence joins TRBV5-1 and TRBJ1-1; no clear D. This CDR3 has 13 residues. The V and J ends lost 2 bases and 5 bases respectively, with 10 bases between them. Germline CDR1 SGHRS, CDR2 YFSETQ. The CDR3 DNA sequence: TGCGCCAGCAGCTTACGGCGCGGGACTGAAGCTTTCTTT. Translating it yields CASSLRRGTEAFF.

The V gene is TRBV7-6, the J gene TRBJ2-5; 14 bases match TRBD2. Trimming cost V 5 bases and J 2 bases; bases outside gene matches: 10. The CDR3 is 18 amino acids. In germline, CDR1 is SGHVS, CDR2 FNYEAQ. This CDR3 is CASSRGLAGVRNQETQYF. CDR3 DNA: TGTGCCAGCAGCAGGGGACTAGCGGGAGTGCGTAATCAAGAGACCCAGTACTTC.

This clonotype was seen a single time. V gene TRBV2 combines with J gene TRBJ2-2; 8 bases fit TRBD2. The V segment lost 6 bases and the J segment 5 bases; nucleotides outside the gene matches: 5. CDR1 is SNHLY and CDR2 is FYNNEI in the germline V gene. The CDR3 consists of 14 residues. The CDR3 region has the DNA TGTGCCAGCAGGAGCGGGAGTACGACCGGGGAGCTGTTTTTT. It translates to CASRSGSTTGELFF.

The chain uses TRBV20-1 and TRBJ2-7; 11 nucleotides agree with TRBD2. J lost 4 bases, V lost 3 bases, and 5 bases had no gene match. Germline V gene data show CDR1 as DFQATT and CDR2 as SNEGSKA (reference sequence). CDR3 length: 14 amino acids. CDR3 protein: CSASASGRTYEQYF. For the CDR3, the DNA is TGCAGTGCTAGTGCTAGCGGGAGGACGTACGAGCAGTACTTC.

The V gene is TRBV5-5, the J gene TRBJ2-6, with no clear D. This CDR3 has 15 amino acids. Germline V gives CDR1 SGHKS, CDR2 YYEKEE (reference sequence). The ends were cut back, 4 bases at V and 0 bases at J, with 8 bases in the middle. CDR3 loop: CASSPASSGANVLTF. As DNA, the CDR3 is TGTGCCAGCAGCCCGGCGAGCTCTGGGGCCAACGTCCTGACTTTC.

This sequence joins TRBV7-2 and TRBJ1-6; 9 nucleotides match TRBD1. Germline V gene sequence: CDR1 SGHTA, CDR2 FQGNSA. CDR3 length equals 14 residues. With 3 bases clipped from V and 11 bases from J, the junction kept 5 bases outside the gene matches. CDR3 residues: CASSLGQGTAPLHF. CDR3 coding DNA: TGTGCCAGCAGCTTGGGACAGGGAACGGCACCCCTCCACTTT.

The sample holds a few counts of this clonotype. The chain combines TRBV20-1 with TRBJ2-1; D call uncertain. The CDR3 spans 12 residues. V gave up 3 bases and J gave up 4 bases, with 7 bases separating them. Looked up from germline, CDR1 is DFQATT and CDR2 is SNEGSKA (reference sequence). The CDR3 sequence: CSASPSYNEQFF. The CDR3, as DNA: TGCAGTGCTAGTCCTAGTTACAATGAGCAGTTCTTC.

This clonotype showed up many times. The chain links TRBV20-1 to TRBJ2-1; 9 bases are shared with TRBD2. Germline V gives CDR1 DFQATT, CDR2 SNEGSKA (reference sequence). The CDR3 length is 13 residues. V lost 0 bases, J lost 11 bases, and 5 bases stayed unmatched. Written as DNA, the CDR3 is TGCAGTGCTAGAGATCCAACTAGCGGGCAGCAGTTCTTC. This gives the protein CSARDPTSGQQFF.

The chain uses TRBV5-1 and TRBJ2-7; maybe TRBD1 (5 bases). Per the germline V gene, CDR1 is SGHRS and CDR2 is YFSETQ. The length of the CDR3 is 17 residues. V lost 1 base to trimming and J lost 3 bases, with 20 bases between them. The CDR3 reads CASSLSPSERQRYEQYF. CDR3 coding DNA: TGCGCCAGCAGCTTGTCCCCCAGCGAAAGACAGCGCTACGAGCAGTACTTC.

This clonotype was detected a few times. CDR3 nucleotides: TGCGCCAGCAGCAAGGACAGGGTCGGCCAAGAGACCCAGTACTTC. The encoded protein is CASSKDRVGQETQYF. This chain connects TRBV5-1 to TRBJ2-5; 8 bases match TRBD1. Germline-derived CDR1 and CDR2 are SGHRS and YFSETQ. This CDR3 is built from 15 residues. With 4 bases clipped from V and 1 base from J, the junction kept 6 bases outside the gene matches.

This clonotype has a count of ten or more. The chain has TRBV12-3 or TRBV12-4 and TRBJ2-2; TRBD2 matches 10 bases. After removal of 3 bases from V and 5 bases from J, the junction contained 12 bases not matched to a gene. CDR3 length equals 18 residues. The CDR3 region has the DNA TGTGCCAGCAGTTTCCAAAGCGGGGGGGCTGCGATTACCGGGGAGCTGTTTTTT. This translates into CASSFQSGGAAITGELFF.

The J gene is TRBJ2-5, the V gene TRBV7-9; D possibly corresponds to TRBD2 (5 bases). CDR1 and CDR2 from the germline V gene are SEHNR and FQNEAQ (reference sequence). The CDR3 sequence is 12 residues long. V was trimmed by 8 bases and J by 5 bases, leaving 12 bases between them. This CDR3 reads CASDGGSETQYF. The CDR3 coding sequence is TGTGCCAGCGACGGAGGCAGCGAGACCCAGTACTTC.

V gene TRBV5-1 combines with J gene TRBJ2-1; D may be TRBD1 (6 bases). Per germline, CDR1 SGHRS and CDR2 YFSETQ. V gave up 7 bases and J gave up 5 bases, with 13 bases separating them. CDR3 length equals 13 residues. CDR3 protein: CASADSVNNEQFF. Written as DNA, the CDR3 is TGCGCCAGCGCGGACAGCGTAAACAATGAGCAGTTCTTC.

This chain connects TRBV12-3 or TRBV12-4 to TRBJ1-5, with D perhaps matching TRBD1 (5 bases). There are 17 residues in the CDR3. Trimming took 3 bases from V and 4 from J, leaving 19 bases between them. CDR3 nucleotides: TGTGCCAGCAGTTTTAGGAAGGCGGGACGATTGAATCAGCCCCAGCATTTT. It yields the protein CASSFRKAGRLNQPQHF.

The J gene is TRBJ2-7, the V gene TRBV29-1, with 7 bases fitting TRBD2. The germline V gene has CDR1 SQVTM and CDR2 ANQGSEA. After removal of 4 bases from V and 4 bases from J, the junction contained 4 bases not matched to a gene. The CDR3 has 12 residues. CDR3 sequence (DNA): TGCAGCGTTGCCAGCGGGAAATACGAGCAGTACTTC. This codes for CSVASGKYEQYF.

This clonotype was found a few times. The rearrangement joins TRBV20-1 to TRBJ2-2; 7 bases line up with TRBD2. Losses at the gene ends were 2 bases for V and 2 bases for J; bases not matched to a gene: 5. The CDR3 runs 15 residues. Germline V gene data show CDR1 as DFQATT and CDR2 as SNEGSKA (reference sequence). CDR3 sequence reads: CSARISSGNTGELFF. In DNA form, the CDR3 reads TGCAGTGCTAGAATCTCTAGCGGTAACACCGGGGAGCTGTTTTTT.

Points on this clonotype: Compared with germline, one end of the junction differs, possibly owing to a read error. The J gene is TRBJ1-5, the V gene TRBV20-1; tentatively, D is TRBD1 (5 bases). Germline assignment: CDR1 DFQATT and CDR2 SNEGSKA (reference sequence). The CDR3 is 17 amino acids. In nucleotides, the CDR3 is TGCAGTGCTAGAGTTGGGGGGACGGGGTATAGCAAACAGCCCCAGCATTTT. Protein product: CSARVGGTGYSKQPQHF.